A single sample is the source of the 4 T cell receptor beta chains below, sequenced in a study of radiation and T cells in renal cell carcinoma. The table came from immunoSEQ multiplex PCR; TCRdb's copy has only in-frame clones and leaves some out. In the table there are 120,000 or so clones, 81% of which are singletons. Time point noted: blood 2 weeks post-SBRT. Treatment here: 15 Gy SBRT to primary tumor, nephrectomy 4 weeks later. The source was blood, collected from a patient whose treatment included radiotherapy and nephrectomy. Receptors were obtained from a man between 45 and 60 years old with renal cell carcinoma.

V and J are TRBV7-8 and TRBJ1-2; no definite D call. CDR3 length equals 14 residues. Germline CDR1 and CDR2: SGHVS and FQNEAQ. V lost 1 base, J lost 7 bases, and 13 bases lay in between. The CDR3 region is CASSLGFNGVGYTF. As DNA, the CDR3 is TGTGCCAGCAGCTTAGGATTTAATGGGGTTGGCTACACCTTC.

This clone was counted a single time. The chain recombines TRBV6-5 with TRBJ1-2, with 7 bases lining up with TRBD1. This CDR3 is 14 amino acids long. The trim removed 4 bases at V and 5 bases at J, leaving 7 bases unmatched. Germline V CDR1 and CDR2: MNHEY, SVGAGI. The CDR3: CASSWTGRDYGYTF. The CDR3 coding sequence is TGTGCCAGCAGTTGGACAGGTCGGGATTATGGCTACACCTTC.

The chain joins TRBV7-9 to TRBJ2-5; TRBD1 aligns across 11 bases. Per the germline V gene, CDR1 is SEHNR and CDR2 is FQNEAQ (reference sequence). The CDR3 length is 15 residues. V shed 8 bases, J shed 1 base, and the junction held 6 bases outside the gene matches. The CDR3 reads CASSTGTGGQETQYF. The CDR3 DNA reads TGTGCCAGCTCAACCGGGACAGGGGGCCAAGAGACCCAGTACTTC.

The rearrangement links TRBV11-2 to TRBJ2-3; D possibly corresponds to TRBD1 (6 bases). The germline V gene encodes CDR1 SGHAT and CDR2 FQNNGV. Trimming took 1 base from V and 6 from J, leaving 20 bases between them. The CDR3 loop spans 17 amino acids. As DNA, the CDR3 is TGTGCCAGCAGCTTAGTAGTTGTGGCAGGGGCGGCCGATACGCAGTATTTT. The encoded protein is CASSLVVVAGAADTQYF.